This T cell receptor beta chain was profiled in a study of T cell responses to AZD1222 COVID-19 vaccine. Findings and limits, study-wide: Recipients of two AZD1222 doses showed rising Spike-specific TCR breadth and depth. Repertoires were obtained only post-peak T cell response. Distributed over spike, vaccine-associated CD4 TCRs predominated at 160-218 and 743-854. Baseline serology detected seropositivity in only a handful of AZD1222 recipients.

With respect to this clone: No antigen is known for it.

Looked up from germline, CDR1 is SGHTA and CDR2 is FQGNSA. The ends lost 2 bases at V and 4 bases at J; junction bases unmatched: 5. The CDR3 runs to 15 residues. Profiled with immunoSEQ multiplex PCR; TCRdb holds only in-frame clones, not every one. The sample comprises fewer than 200,000 clones, around nine tenths of which are singletons, and around 10% rests with the top ten. V is TRBV7-2 and J is TRBJ1-2, with 9 bases aligning to TRBD1. This TCR derives from an adult who received the AZD1222 COVID-19 vaccine. The specimen comprised peripheral blood, sampled 28 days after the second AZD1222 dose. CDR3 sequence reads: CASSLRTGELYGYTF. DNA of the CDR3: TGTGCCAGCAGCTTAAGGACAGGGGAACTCTATGGCTACACCTTC.